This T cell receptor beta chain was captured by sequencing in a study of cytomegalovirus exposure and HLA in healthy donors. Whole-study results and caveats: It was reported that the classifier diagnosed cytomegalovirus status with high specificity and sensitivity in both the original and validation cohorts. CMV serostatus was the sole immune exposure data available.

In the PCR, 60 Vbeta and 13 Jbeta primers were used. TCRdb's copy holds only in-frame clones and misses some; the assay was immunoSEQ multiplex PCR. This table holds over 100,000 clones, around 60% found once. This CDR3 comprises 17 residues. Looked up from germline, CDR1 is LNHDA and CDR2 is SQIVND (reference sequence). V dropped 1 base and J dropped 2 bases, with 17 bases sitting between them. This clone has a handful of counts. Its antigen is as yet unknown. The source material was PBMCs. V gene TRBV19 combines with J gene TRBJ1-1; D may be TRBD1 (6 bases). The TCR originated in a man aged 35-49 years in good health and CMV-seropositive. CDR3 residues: CASSIGTGRSINTEAFF. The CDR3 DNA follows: TGTGCCAGTAGTATAGGTACAGGGCGGAGTATTAACACTGAAGCTTTCTTT. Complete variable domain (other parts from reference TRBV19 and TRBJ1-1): DGGITQSPKYLFRKEGQNVTLSCEQNLNHDAMYWYRQDPGQGLRLIYYSQIVNDFQKGDIAEGYSVSREKKESFPLTVTSAQKNPTAFYLCASSIGTGRSINTEAFFGQGTRLTVV.